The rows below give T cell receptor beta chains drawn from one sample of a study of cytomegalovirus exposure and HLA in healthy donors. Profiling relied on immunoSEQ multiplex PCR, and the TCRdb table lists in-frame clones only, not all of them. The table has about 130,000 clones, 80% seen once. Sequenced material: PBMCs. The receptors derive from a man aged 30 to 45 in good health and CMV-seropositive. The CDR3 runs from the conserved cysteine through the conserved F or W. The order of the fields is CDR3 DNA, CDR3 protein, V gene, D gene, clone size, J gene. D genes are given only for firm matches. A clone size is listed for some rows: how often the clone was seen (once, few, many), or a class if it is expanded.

TGTGCCAGCAGCGGGAATATTTGGGACACCGCCTACGAGCAGTACTTC,CASSGNIWDTAYEQYF,TRBV9,-,-,TRBJ2-7
TGCGCCAGCACCCGGCAGGGGATTAACGAGCAGTACTTC,CASTRQGINEQYF,TRBV5-1,-,-,TRBJ2-7
TGCGCCAGCAGCCCCGGACAAATAAATTCACCCCTCCACTTT,CASSPGQINSPLHF,TRBV4-1,-,-,TRBJ1-6
TGCGCCAGCAGTGGGACGACAGGTAACACTGAAGCTTTCTTT,CASSGTTGNTEAFF,TRBV10-2,-,-,TRBJ1-1
TGTGCCAGCAGTACGGCGGGGCACAATGAGCAGTTCTTC,CASSTAGHNEQFF,TRBV2,-,-,TRBJ2-1
TGTGCCAGCAGCCTAGACGGGAGCTCCTACGGGCAGTACTTC,CASSLDGSSYGQYF,TRBV6-6,-,-,TRBJ2-7
TGTGCCAGCAGCGGGACAGGCACTTGGAATGAGCAGTTCTTC,CASSGTGTWNEQFF,TRBV14,TRBD1,-,TRBJ2-1
TGTGCCGCTGGACGGGAAGGCGGTAATGAAAAACTGTTTTTT,CAAGREGGNEKLFF,TRBV10-3,-,-,TRBJ1-4
TGTGCCTGGAGGATACAGCATAATTCACCCCTCCACTTT,CAWRIQHNSPLHF,TRBV30,-,few,TRBJ1-6
TGCAGCGTTGAAGCGAGAACCGTGGGGGGGCTTATAGGCTATGGCTACACCTTC,CSVEARTVGGLIGYGYTF,TRBV29-1,-,-,TRBJ1-2
TGCGCCAGCAGCGGCAGCGGGGGGAGCTCCTACAATGAGCAGTTCTTC,CASSGSGGSSYNEQFF,TRBV5-1,TRBD2,-,TRBJ2-1
TGCGCCAGCAGCCAAGCCCCCCAGGGGTATGAAAAACTGTTTTTT,CASSQAPQGYEKLFF,TRBV4-1,-,-,TRBJ1-4
TGTGCCAGCAGGAACAGGGGGAGCAATCAGCCCCAGCATTTT,CASRNRGSNQPQHF,TRBV6-5,TRBD1,-,TRBJ1-5
TGTGCCAGCAGTTCCCAGGGGATGAACACTGAAGCTTTCTTT,CASSSQGMNTEAFF,TRBV6-5,-,-,TRBJ1-1
TGTGCCAGCAGACCCTCCACAGGGCGCGAGCAGTACTTC,CASRPSTGREQYF,TRBV6-5,-,few,TRBJ2-7
TGTGCCAGCAGCCCGGACAGCTCTGGAAACACCATATATTTT,CASSPDSSGNTIYF,TRBV7-9,-,-,TRBJ1-3
TGTGCCAGCAGCCCGAGGACACTTTCTGGCCAAGAGACCCAGTACTTC,CASSPRTLSGQETQYF,TRBV7-2,-,-,TRBJ2-5
TGTGCCAGCAGGGCACGGAGGTTGGACTATGGCTACACCTTC,CASRARRLDYGYTF,TRBV6-5,-,-,TRBJ1-2
TGTGCCAGCAGCAAATCAGGCGGGGAGCAGGTCAATCAGCCCCAGCATTTT,CASSKSGGEQVNQPQHF,TRBV21-1,-,-,TRBJ1-5
TGTGCCTGGAGTTTTACCTTCTCCGGGACAGGGGAGAACACTGAAGCTTTCTTT,CAWSFTFSGTGENTEAFF,TRBV30,TRBD1,few,TRBJ1-1
TGTGCCAGCAGCTTAGGTTTTGGGTCGGGCACTGAAGCTTTCTTT,CASSLGFGSGTEAFF,TRBV5-8,-,-,TRBJ1-1
TGTGCCAGCGGAGGACTAGCGGGGGGGCGAGATACGCAGTATTTT,CASGGLAGGRDTQYF,TRBV6-1,TRBD2,-,TRBJ2-3
TGTGCCAGCAGTGATCAGGGCCCTGGAAACACCATATATTTT,CASSDQGPGNTIYF,TRBV6-1,-,-,TRBJ1-3
TGTGCCCCCGGGGTTGGGTATGGCTACACCTTC,CAPGVGYGYTF,TRBV2,-,-,TRBJ1-2
TGCAGCGTTGAAGGAATGACCGGGACAGGGAGTTATGGCTACACCTTC,CSVEGMTGTGSYGYTF,TRBV29-1,TRBD1,-,TRBJ1-2
TGCGCCAGCAGTGACCAGGGATATGGCTACACCTTC,CASSDQGYGYTF,TRBV10-1,-,-,TRBJ1-2
TGTGCCAGTAGCCCTACACAGAACTATGGCTACACCTTC,CASSPTQNYGYTF,TRBV19,-,-,TRBJ1-2
TGTGCCAGCAGTTACGCAGGGACTGGGGCCAACGTCCTGACTTTC,CASSYAGTGANVLTF,TRBV6-6,-,-,TRBJ2-6
TGTGCCAGCAGCCCAGGACAGGGGTCCACTGAAGCTTTCTTT,CASSPGQGSTEAFF,TRBV11-3,TRBD1,few,TRBJ1-1